This TCR beta chain was sequenced during a study of beta chain features in type 1 diabetes. Study results and limitations: Shortening of TCRB CDR3s, moderate but significant, appeared in all four CD4+ subsets of Type 1 diabetes patients. A greater similarity of naive, central memory and Treg TCRB repertoires was seen among patients than among healthy donors.

The entirety of the isolated RNA underwent reverse transcription, so expressed TCRB transcripts were sequenced. Method: immunoSEQ multiplex PCR; TCRdb's copy keeps in-frame clones and lacks some. The sample lists nearly 700,000 clones, around an eighth occurring once. This clone was detected only a few times. Its antigen is currently unknown. V trimming: 1 base; J trimming: 0 bases; junction bases outside the gene matches: 12. The CDR3 is 18 residues long. Germline V gene data show CDR1 as MGHRA and CDR2 as YSYEKL. The TCR sequence derives from a man younger than 35 with type 1 diabetes. The chain joins TRBV4-1 to TRBJ2-7; TRBD2 aligns across 7 bases. Sequenced: naive CD4+ T cells from blood. The CDR3 protein is CASSQVPLGRGSSYEQYF. The CDR3 coding sequence is TGCGCCAGCAGCCAAGTTCCCCTCGGGCGGGGGAGCTCCTACGAGCAGTACTTC.